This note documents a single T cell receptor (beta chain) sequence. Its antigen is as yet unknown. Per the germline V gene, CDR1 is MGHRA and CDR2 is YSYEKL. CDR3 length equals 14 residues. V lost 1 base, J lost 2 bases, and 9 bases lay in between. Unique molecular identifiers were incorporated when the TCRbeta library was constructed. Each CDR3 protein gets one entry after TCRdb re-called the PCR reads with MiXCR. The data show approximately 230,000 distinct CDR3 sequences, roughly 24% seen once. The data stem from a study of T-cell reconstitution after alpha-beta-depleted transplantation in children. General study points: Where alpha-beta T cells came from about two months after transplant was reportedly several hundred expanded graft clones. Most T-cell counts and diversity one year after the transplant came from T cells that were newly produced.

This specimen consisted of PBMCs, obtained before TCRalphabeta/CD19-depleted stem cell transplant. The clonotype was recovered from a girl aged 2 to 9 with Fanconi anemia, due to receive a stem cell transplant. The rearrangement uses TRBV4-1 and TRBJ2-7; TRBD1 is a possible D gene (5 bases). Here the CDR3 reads CASSQAGSTYEQYF. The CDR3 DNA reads TGCGCCAGCAGCCAAGCAGGGTCAACCTACGAGCAGTACTTC.